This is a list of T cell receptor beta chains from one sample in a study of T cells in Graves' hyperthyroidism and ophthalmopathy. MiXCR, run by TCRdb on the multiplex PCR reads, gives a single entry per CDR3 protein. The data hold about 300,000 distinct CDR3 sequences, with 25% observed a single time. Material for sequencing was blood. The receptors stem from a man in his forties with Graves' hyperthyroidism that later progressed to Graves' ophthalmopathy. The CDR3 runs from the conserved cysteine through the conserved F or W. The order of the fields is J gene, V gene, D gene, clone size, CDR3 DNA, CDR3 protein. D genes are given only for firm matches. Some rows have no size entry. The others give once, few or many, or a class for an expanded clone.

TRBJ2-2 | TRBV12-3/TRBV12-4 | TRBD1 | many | TGTGCCAGCAGTCCGACAGGGTATGGCGGGGAGCTGTTTTTT | CASSPTGYGGELFF
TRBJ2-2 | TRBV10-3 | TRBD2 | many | TGTGCCACCAACCCGGGACTAGCGGGAGTTGCCGGGGAGCTGTTTTTT | CATNPGLAGVAGELFF
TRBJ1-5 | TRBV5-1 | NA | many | TGCGCCAGCAGCCCGGACATTCACCAGCCCCAGCATTTT | CASSPDIHQPQHF
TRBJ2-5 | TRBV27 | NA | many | TGTGCCAGCAGTTCCAGCCAACCGCCGGGGGAGACCCAGTACTTC | CASSSSQPPGETQYF
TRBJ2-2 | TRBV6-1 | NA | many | TGTGCCAGCAGGAGGGGAAACACCGGGGAGCTGTTTTTT | CASRRGNTGELFF
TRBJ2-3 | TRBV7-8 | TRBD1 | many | TGTGCCAGCAGCTTAGAGGGACAGGGGGCGTCGGATACGCAGTATTTT | CASSLEGQGASDTQYF
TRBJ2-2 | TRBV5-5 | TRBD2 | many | TGTGCCAGCAGCTTGGAAGCGAGACTAGCGGGAGTGTTGCTGTTTTTT | CASSLEARLAGVLLFF
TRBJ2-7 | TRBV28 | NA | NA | TGTGCCAGCACGACGGAGGGGGAGCAGTACTTC | CASTTEGEQYF
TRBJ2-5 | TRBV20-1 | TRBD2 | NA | TGCAGTGCTAGAGAAGCGGGAGGGCGAGAGACCCAGTACTTC | CSAREAGGRETQYF
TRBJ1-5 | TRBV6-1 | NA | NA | TGTGCCAGCAGTAAGGGCTTCGGCAATCAGCCCCAGCATTTT | CASSKGFGNQPQHF
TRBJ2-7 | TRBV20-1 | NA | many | TGCAGTGCCCTGGAGGGGGCCTACGAGCAGTACTTC | CSALEGAYEQYF
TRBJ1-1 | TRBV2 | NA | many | TGTGCCAGCAGCGCGGAGTGGAGGGTGGTTTTAAAGGCTTTCTTT | CASSAEWRVVLKAFF
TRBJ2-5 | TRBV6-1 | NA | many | TGTGCCAGCAACCAGGGGATGGGATTAGAGACCCAGTACTTC | CASNQGMGLETQYF
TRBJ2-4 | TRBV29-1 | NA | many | TGCAGCGTTGTTGTGGGAGGGGGTAAAAACATTCAGTACTTC | CSVVVGGGKNIQYF
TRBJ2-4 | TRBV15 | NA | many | TGTGCCACCAGCAGCCACAGTAGGAAAAACATTCAGTACTTC | CATSSHSRKNIQYF
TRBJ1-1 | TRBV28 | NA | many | TGTGCCAGCAGTCTTATAAATGCAGGGGTTACTGAAGCTTTCTTT | CASSLINAGVTEAFF
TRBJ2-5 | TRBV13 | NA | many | TGTGCCAGCAGCTTAAGGTTCGGGGAGACCCAGTACTTC | CASSLRFGETQYF
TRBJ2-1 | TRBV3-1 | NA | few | TGTGCCAGCAGCCAAGATGGTCGGTACAATGAGCAGTTCTTC | CASSQDGRYNEQFF
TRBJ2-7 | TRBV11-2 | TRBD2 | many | TGTGCCAGCAGCCCAATACTAGCGGGAGCCCCCCTATCGGACGAGCAGTACTTC | CASSPILAGAPLSDEQYF
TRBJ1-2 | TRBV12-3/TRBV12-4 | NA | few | TGTGCCAGCAGTCCACCCGACAGCCTTAACTATGGCTACACCTTC | CASSPPDSLNYGYTF
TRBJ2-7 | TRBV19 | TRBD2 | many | TGTGCCAGTAGTACGGGACTAGCCTACGAGCAGTACTTC | CASSTGLAYEQYF
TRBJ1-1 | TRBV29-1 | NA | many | TGCAGCGTTGAGCCGATGAACACTGAAGCTTTCTTT | CSVEPMNTEAFF
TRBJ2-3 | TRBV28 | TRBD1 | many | TGTGCCAGCAGTCAGGGGACAGGGAAAGATACGCAGTATTTT | CASSQGTGKDTQYF
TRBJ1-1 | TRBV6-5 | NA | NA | TGTGCCAGCAGTTACTCGCCAGGACCCACTGAAGCTTTCTTT | CASSYSPGPTEAFF
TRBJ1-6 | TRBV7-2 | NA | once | TGTGCCAGCAGCTTAGCCCCAGGGTCGCGAAATTCACCCCTCCACTTT | CASSLAPGSRNSPLHF
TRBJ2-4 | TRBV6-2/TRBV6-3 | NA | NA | TGTGCCAGCAGTCCCGGGACGTGGCAGAACATTCAGTACTTC | CASSPGTWQNIQYF
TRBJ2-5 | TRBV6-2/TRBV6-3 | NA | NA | TGTGCCAGCAGCTACGGGACGGACAAGGAGACCCAGTACTTC | CASSYGTDKETQYF
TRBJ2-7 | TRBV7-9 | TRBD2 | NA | TGTGCCAGCAGGGCGATGGGACTAGGGGACGAGCAGTACTTC | CASRAMGLGDEQYF
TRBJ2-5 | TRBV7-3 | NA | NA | TGTGCCAGCAGCCCCGGGAGCCTTATTGAGGGAGAGACCCAGTACTTC | CASSPGSLIEGETQYF
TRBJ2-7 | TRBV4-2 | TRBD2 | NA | TGTGCCAGCGGCGCCGGGGCGGGAGCTCCCGCCCCTATCCACGAGCAGTACTTC | CASGAGAGAPAPIHEQYF